The clone carrying this T cell receptor beta chain came up once. Intraepithelial and lamina propria lymphocytes were freed from processed graft tissue. Generated by immunoSEQ multiplex PCR, the TCRdb table keeps only in-frame clones and is missing some. The table includes 15,000 to 20,000 clones, 75% to 85% detected once. The CDR3 sequence is 19 residues long. Germline-derived CDR1 and CDR2 are LNHNV and YYDKDF (reference sequence). Unmatched junction bases numbered 14, after V lost 0 bases and J lost 5 bases. The source of the sample is a study of graft-versus-host responses after intestinal transplantation. Overall study: The whole recipient group had anti-thymocyte globulin induction followed by tacrolimus and steroids for around three years.

The clonotype comes from a human patient who received an intestinal transplant, so some T cells may come from the graft donor. The genes are TRBV15 and TRBJ2-7; 12 bases line up with TRBD2. Material: ileum tissue, obtained roughly 3.5 months after intestinal transplant. The CDR3 protein is CATSRDAWLAGGPEDEQYF. The CDR3, as DNA: TGTGCCACCAGCAGAGATGCGTGGCTAGCGGGAGGGCCGGAGGACGAGCAGTACTTC.